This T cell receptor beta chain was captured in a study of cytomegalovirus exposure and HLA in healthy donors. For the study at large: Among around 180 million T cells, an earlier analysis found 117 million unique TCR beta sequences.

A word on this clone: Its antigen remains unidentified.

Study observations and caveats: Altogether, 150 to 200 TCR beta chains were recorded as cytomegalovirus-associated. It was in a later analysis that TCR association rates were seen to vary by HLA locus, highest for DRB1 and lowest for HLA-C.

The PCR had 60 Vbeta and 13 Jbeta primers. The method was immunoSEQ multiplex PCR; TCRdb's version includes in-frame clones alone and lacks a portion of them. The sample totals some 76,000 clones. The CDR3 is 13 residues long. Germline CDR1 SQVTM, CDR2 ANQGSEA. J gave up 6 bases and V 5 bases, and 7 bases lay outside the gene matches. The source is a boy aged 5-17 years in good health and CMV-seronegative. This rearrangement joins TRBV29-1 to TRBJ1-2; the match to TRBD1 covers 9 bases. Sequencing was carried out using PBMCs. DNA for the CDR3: TGCAGCGTTCAGGGGGGACAGGGAAATGGCTACACCTTC. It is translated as CSVQGGQGNGYTF.